The sequence of this TCR beta chain was determined in a study of tumor-infiltrating lymphocytes in glioblastoma multiforme (dated by TCRdb to 2016 to 2017). As for the study more broadly: To find out whether intratumoral genomic heterogeneity fosters TIL diversity, the study jointly investigated somatic mutations, TIL diversity and immune response activity. What the work shows at the level of the full study, not this receptor alone: Clone frequencies may be distorted by RNA-based TCR sequencing because unequal numbers of TCR transcripts are carried by T cells. Only one glioblastoma patient was included in the TCR and somatic mutation analysis, limiting generalizability. The authors noted that sorting T cells into functional subsets, which was not done in the study, would be a future improvement.

TCRB libraries were constructed from RNA through three rounds of nested multiplex PCR following a modified ARM-PCR protocol with multiple V-beta primers and a C-beta primer. ProtoScript II Reverse Transcriptase and a C-beta primer were used to synthesize TCRB-specific cDNA from roughly 0.5 ug total RNA. No unique molecular identifiers were described for the TCRB libraries. In the third PCR, barcodes and adapters were added over roughly 23 cycles with Deep VentR (exo-) polymerase, after which 250-500 bp bands were gel purified. TCRB libraries were sequenced on an Illumina HiSeq 2500 with 250 bp paired-end reads. As for how the authors treated the data: The reads were cleaned with Trimmomatic, merged with FLASH and assigned V, D and J segments with MiGEC before being analyzed in VDJtools. Repertoire diversity was measured using the Shannon-Wiener diversity index, which was calculated with VDJtools. TCRdb took the public reads, trimmed them with fastp at Q25, ran MiXCR for clone calling and kept in-frame beta chains. Each CDR3 protein appears once, grouped with its most common genes and DNA. It is TCRdb's table, rather than the study itself, that gives the V and J calls and clone size. The table for this sample lists approximately 15,000 distinct CDR3 sequences; 55% to 85% of them were counted only once. The ten most abundant clones make up about 49% of the sample.

This clonotype qualifies as medium-sized (0.01 to 0.1%). What antigen it recognizes has not been identified. No base qualities exist here, and no much larger clone lies one base off it. The CDR3, cysteine through phenylalanine, is 15 amino acids long. The retained sequence is limited to the CDR3, 45 bases, with the frame set at the first base. V is reduced by 0 bases and J by 2 bases, leaving a spacing of 12 bases between them. The germline V gene encodes CDR1 SGHDT and CDR2 YYEEEE. The AllPrep DNA/RNA mini kit was used to purify genomic DNA and total RNA at the same time from each of the approximately 9 tumor samples. All RNA had OD 260/280 ratios above 1.9 and RNA integrity numbers above 6.5.

This sequence was found in a male donor with glioblastoma. The chain is assembled from TRBV5-6 and TRBJ2-7; tentative D gene TRBD2, with 5 bases matching. The sequenced sample was brain tumor tissue. The DNA sequence is given as TGTGCCAGCAGCTTGGGAGTCACTAGGGCCTACGAGCAGTACTTC. This translates into CASSLGVTRAYEQYF.